This T cell receptor beta chain was identified during a study of neurological immune-mediated disorders. Study information: The study included approximately 34 multiple sclerosis patients, about 30 relapsing-remitting and 3 secondary progressive. Overall study findings and caveats: The study found the most TCR clonal expansion in HTLV-1-associated myelopathy and the least in multiple sclerosis, below healthy controls.

Per the germline V gene, CDR1 is SQVTM and CDR2 is ANQGSEA. With 3 bases removed from V and 4 bases from J, the gap between germline ends came to 11 bases. CDR3 length: 13 residues. 5'RACE with 10-nucleotide random UMIs generated the cDNA. From 15-18 subjects, over 200 million TCR-beta sequences were obtained in each sequencing run. TCRdb independently ran MiXCR on the 5' RACE reads; one entry per CDR3 protein. The data show nearly 60,000 distinct CDR3 sequences, around 3.4% seen once. This clonotype appeared many times. The antigen is unknown. The origin of this receptor is a woman aged 55-69 years with multiple sclerosis. Source material: PBMCs. The V and J genes are TRBV29-1 and TRBJ2-3; D is perhaps TRBD2 (5 bases). CDR3 nucleotides: TGCAGCGTTGAGACGCGGGTCCCAGATACGCAGTATTTT. It codes for CSVETRVPDTQYF.